Included here is one T cell receptor beta chain sequence, with context. Antigen: not known. This record comes from a study of a mutant IDH1 vaccine in newly diagnosed glioma. Study information: Patients began vaccination 4-6 weeks after radiotherapy alone, or with temozolomide cycles. Prior therapy was radiotherapy, temozolomide, or both; most received both. Males made up about 62% and females about 40% of treated patients, whose mean age was roughly 40 years.

Time point noted: week 11, during vaccination. Alongside topical imiquimod, each dose of vaccine comprised 300 ug of mutant IDH1 20-mer peptide. Method: immunoSEQ multiplex PCR; TCRdb's copy keeps in-frame clones and lacks some. The sample yields tens of thousands of clones, approximately 84% seen once. This specimen consisted of PBMCs, obtained from a glioma patient whose treatment included an IDH1 peptide vaccine. The clonotype comes from a woman between 50 and 59 years old with glioma.

For the CDR3, the DNA is TGTGCCAGCCGGCCGGGAACTGGATACACAGATACGCAGTATTTT. Protein: CASRPGTGYTDTQYF. The V gene is TRBV25-1, the J gene TRBJ2-3; TRBD2 might be the D (5 bases). The V and J ends lost 8 bases and 2 bases respectively, with 17 bases between them. The CDR3 spans 15 residues. CDR1 and CDR2 (germline): MGHDK, SYGVNS.